This entry concerns a single T cell receptor beta chain. The target antigen is unknown. This specimen belongs to a study of response to subunit inactivated influenza vaccine. Points from the study as a whole: It was suggested by the authors that few new T cells are recruited by each seasonal influenza vaccination.

Trimming removed 6 bases from V and 7 bases from J, with 16 bases in between. The CDR3 sequence is 15 residues long. CDR1 is LGHDT, CDR2 YNNKEL, per germline (reference sequence). TCRdb called the RT-PCR reads again in MiXCR, with one record for every CDR3 protein. The sample includes 530,000 or so distinct CDR3 sequences, approximately 12% of them seen just once. Sequenced material: PBMCs from blood, taken on the day of vaccination. The sequence was obtained from a man in his fifties who received an inactivated influenza vaccine. The V call is TRBV3-1, the J call TRBJ1-6; tentative D call: TRBD1 (5 bases). The CDR3 DNA sequence: TGTGCCAGCAGTTCAATACGGGACGGAAATTCACCCCTCCACTTT. It specifies CASSSIRDGNSPLHF.